The clone carrying this T cell receptor beta chain came up a few times. As yet, its antigen is unknown. Libraries were prepared by immunoSEQ multiplex PCR; TCRdb keeps only in-frame clonotypes and omits some of them. The sample shows about 16,000 clones, no singletons; the ten largest hold 13% to 15%. This sample stems from a study of T cell clonality in common variable immunodeficiency. Findings and caveats of the study: Links between repertoire features and CVID complications were heterogeneity-limited. In common variable immunodeficiency, TCR beta chains reportedly carried fewer deletions and N-nucleotide insertions.

This TCR was recovered from a human donor with common variable immunodeficiency. Sequenced: peripheral blood mononuclear cells.

The chain's CDR3 is CSARGTGGSPLHF. The sequenced CDR3 bases are TGCAGTGCTAGAGGGACAGGGGGTTCACCC. The gene calls are TRBV20-1 and TRBJ1-6; 10 nucleotides line up with TRBD1. The CDR3 extends 3 residues past the end of the read, so its final part is completed from the germline J gene. The V gene's germline CDR1 is DFQATT and CDR2 SNEGSKA (reference sequence). V lost 1 base and J lost 9; bases outside the gene matches: 0. The CDR3 has 13 amino acids.